This T cell receptor (beta chain) is drawn from a study of CXCR3-negative and CXCR3-positive naive CD8 T cells. Study results and limitations: Comparison of naive cells showed more hydrophobic TRB CDR3s in CXCR3-positive than in CXCR3-negative naive cells. Relative to memory CD8+ cells, whose diversity was much lower, both naive subsets had comparably high diversity.

In the case of this clonotype: Its antigen is currently unknown.

Naive CD8+ T cells showed CD45RO-CCR7+CD27+CD95-. Germline V gives CDR1 SQVTM, CDR2 ANQGSEA. CDR3 length: 14 residues. Preparation of TRB cDNA libraries relied on 5' RACE carrying UMI labels. After re-calling the 5' RACE reads, TCRdb lists one entry per CDR3 protein, DNA absent. This sample contains approximately 74,000 distinct CDR3 sequences. The clonotype originates from a human donor in good health. Some clones in this sample may be carry-over from other donors' samples. Sequences were obtained from naive CXCR3- CD8+ T cells from blood. Documented subset: CD45RO-CCR7+CD27+CD95- naive CD8+ T cells lacking CXCR3 (TNR3-). V and J are TRBV29-1 and TRBJ1-1; TCRdb gives TRBD1 as the D gene, but with no DNA this cannot be confirmed. The CDR3 protein is CSVPTGPMNTEAFF.